This T cell receptor beta chain was profiled in a study of T cell responses to AZD1222 COVID-19 vaccine. Study observations and caveats: Targets within unmutated variant regions were reportedly found for nearly half of spike-specific TCRs. Spike-specific TCR breadth and depth both grew after two AZD1222 doses.

CDR1 is SEHNR and CDR2 is FQNEAQ in the germline V gene (reference sequence). This CDR3 comprises 12 residues. The germline V and J ends were trimmed by 1 base and 8 bases, with 8 bases remaining between them. Sequencing was performed with immunoSEQ multiplex PCR; in TCRdb, only in-frame clones are kept and a portion is missing. The sample records about 110,000 clones, around 88% being singletons. As to this clone: What it binds is unknown.

Some second doses came at about 4 weeks and others at about 12 weeks; these were pooled. The source material was peripheral blood, sampled 28 days after the second AZD1222 dose. The chain carries TRBV7-9 and TRBJ1-2; D is unclear. The TCR was taken from an adult who received the AZD1222 COVID-19 vaccine. CDR3 sequence reads: CASSLVGAGYTF. The DNA of the CDR3 is TGTGCCAGCAGCTTAGTCGGAGCCGGCTACACCTTC.